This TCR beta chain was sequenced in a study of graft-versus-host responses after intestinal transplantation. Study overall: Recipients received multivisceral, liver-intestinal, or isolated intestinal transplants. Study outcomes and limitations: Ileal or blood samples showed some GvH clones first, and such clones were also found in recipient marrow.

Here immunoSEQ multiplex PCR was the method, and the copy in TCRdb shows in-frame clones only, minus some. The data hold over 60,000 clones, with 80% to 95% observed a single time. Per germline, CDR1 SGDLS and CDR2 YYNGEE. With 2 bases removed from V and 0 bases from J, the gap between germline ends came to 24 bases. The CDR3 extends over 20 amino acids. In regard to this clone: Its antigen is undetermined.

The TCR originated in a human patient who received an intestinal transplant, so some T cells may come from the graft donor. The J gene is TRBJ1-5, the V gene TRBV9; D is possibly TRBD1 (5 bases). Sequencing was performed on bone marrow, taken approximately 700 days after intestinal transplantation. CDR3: CASSVIRGGGNNFSNQPQHF. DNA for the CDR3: TGTGCCAGCAGCGTTATAAGGGGTGGAGGGAATAATTTTAGCAATCAGCCCCAGCATTTT.